This T cell receptor (beta chain) was identified in a study of control samples from healthy donors and cancer patients. TCRdb's copy holds only in-frame clones and misses some; the assay was immunoSEQ multiplex PCR. The sample includes 35,000 to 45,000 clones, under 95% of them seen just once. Trimming took off 2 bases at V and 2 bases at J, with 10 bases between the two ends. CDR1 and CDR2 (germline): LGHNA, YNFKEQ. CDR3 length: 14 residues. The sequencing sample was made of PBMCs. V and J are TRBV4-2 and TRBJ2-7; no clear D. The sequence came from a woman between 40 and 50 years old with head and neck cancer. CDR3 nucleotide sequence: TGTGCCAGCAGCCAATACCTGGGTACCTACGAGCAGTACTTC. It encodes CASSQYLGTYEQYF.